Presented here are 18 T cell receptor beta chains from one specimen sequenced in a study of tumor-infiltrating lymphocytes in localized non-small cell lung cancer. Here immunoSEQ multiplex PCR was the method, and the copy in TCRdb shows in-frame clones only, minus some. The repertoire holds about 12,000 clones, with less than 90% as singletons. The specimen was lung tumor tissue. The source of these receptors is a human donor with non-small cell lung cancer.

This chain joins TRBV2 and TRBJ1-4, with a possible D match to TRBD1 (6 bases). Germline CDR1 reads SNHLY; CDR2 reads FYNNEI. There are 16 residues in the CDR3. V gave up 6 bases and J gave up 0 bases, with 14 bases separating them. The CDR3 nucleotides read TGTGCCAGCAGGCCTTGGACAGTTTCAACTAATGAAAAACTGTTTTTT. It specifies CASRPWTVSTNEKLFF.

In this sample, this clone turned up once. This chain uses TRBV5-6 with TRBJ2-7, with 9 bases aligning to TRBD1. Trimming removed 7 bases from V and 3 bases from J; junction bases left unmatched: 8. The germline gives CDR1 SGHDT, CDR2 YYEEEE. This CDR3 has 14 amino acids. The CDR3 region is CASASGTGHYEQYF. The CDR3 DNA reads as TGTGCCAGCGCCTCCGGGACAGGGCACTACGAGCAGTACTTC.

The gene calls are TRBV7-9 and TRBJ2-4; 7 bases match TRBD2. Germline V lookup: CDR1 SEHNR, CDR2 FQNEAQ (reference sequence). The CDR3 extends over 16 amino acids. J lost 8 bases, V lost 0 bases, and 10 bases had no gene match. This CDR3 reads CASSLATGGRGDIQYF. Here the CDR3 DNA reads TGTGCCAGCAGCTTAGCCACCGGTGGCCGGGGGGACATTCAGTACTTC.

The chain uses TRBV18 and TRBJ1-6; a possible D gene is TRBD1 (5 bases). This CDR3 region has 18 residues. The germline V and J ends were trimmed by 3 bases and 11 bases, with 26 bases remaining between them. Germline assignment: CDR1 KGHSH and CDR2 LQKENI. The CDR3 region has the DNA TGTGCCAGCTCACCCCTCGGCCGGGACGGAGGCGGTAGGACACCCCTCCACTTT. It codes for CASSPLGRDGGGRTPLHF.

The rearrangement joins TRBV15 to TRBJ1-1; 7 bases are a match to TRBD1. This CDR3 comprises 17 residues. The junction had 10 bases not matched to a gene; V was cut back by 0 bases and J by 3 bases. CDR1 is LNHNV, CDR2 YYDKDF, per germline (reference sequence). CDR3 residues: CATSRDPGGRGDTEAFF. Here the CDR3 DNA reads TGTGCCACCAGCAGAGATCCAGGGGGGCGCGGGGACACTGAAGCTTTCTTT.

This chain links TRBV13 with TRBJ2-2, with unresolved D. V was clipped by 0 bases and J by 6 bases, with 5 bases between them. Germline V lookup: CDR1 PRHDT, CDR2 FYEKMQ (reference sequence). The CDR3 runs 13 residues. Written as DNA, the CDR3 is TGTGCCAGCAGCTTAGGTTTCTCCGGGGAGCTGTTTTTT. Translation gives CASSLGFSGELFF.

The rearrangement links TRBV7-8 to TRBJ2-5, with TRBD1 identical over 10 bases. The CDR3 consists of 15 residues. Unmatched junction bases numbered 4, after V lost 5 bases and J lost 1 base. CDR1 and CDR2 (germline): SGHVS, FQNEAQ. CDR3 DNA: TGTGCCAGCAGCCTAGGGACAGGGGTCCAAGAGACCCAGTACTTC. This encodes CASSLGTGVQETQYF.

The chain combines TRBV4-2 with TRBJ1-1; D is perhaps TRBD1 (5 bases). The CDR3 covers 15 residues. Looked up from germline, CDR1 is LGHNA and CDR2 is YNFKEQ. V was clipped by 0 bases and J by 1 base, with 9 bases between them. CDR3 loop: CASSQEPQGNTEAFF. For the CDR3, the DNA is TGTGCCAGCAGCCAAGAGCCCCAGGGGAACACTGAAGCTTTCTTT.

The chain combines TRBV6-5 with TRBJ1-1; 8 nucleotides line up with TRBD1. V trimming: 4 bases; J trimming: 0 bases; junction bases outside the gene matches: 4. Per the germline V gene, CDR1 is MNHEY and CDR2 is SVGAGI. The CDR3 has 15 amino acids. The DNA for the CDR3 is TGTGCCAGCAGTTCCGGGGACAGGTTGAACACTGAAGCTTTCTTT. It specifies CASSSGDRLNTEAFF.

The chain employs TRBV5-1 and TRBJ1-2; D unresolved. The V and J ends lost 5 bases and 2 bases respectively, with 16 bases between them. Germline V CDR1 and CDR2: SGHRS, YFSETQ. CDR3 size: 15 residues. The CDR3 DNA reads TGCGCCAGCAGATTCACATCCGACGGGAACTATGGCTACACCTTC. Translation gives CASRFTSDGNYGYTF.

V usage is TRBV5-1 and J usage is TRBJ2-7; D is tentatively TRBD1 or TRBD2 (5 bases each). CDR1 SGHRS and CDR2 YFSETQ come from the germline V gene. V dropped 0 bases and J dropped 7 bases, with 8 bases sitting between them. The length of the CDR3 is 12 residues. In DNA form, the CDR3 reads TGCGCCAGCAGCTTGGGGGACCGAGAGCAGTACTTC. Its translation: CASSLGDREQYF.

The rearrangement links TRBV6-1 to TRBJ1-2; D is uncertain. The CDR3 totals 13 residues. The V and J ends lost 4 bases and 10 bases respectively, with 16 bases between them. From germline, CDR1 is MNHNS and CDR2 SASEGT. The CDR3 spells CASSGRGPGVYTF. As DNA, the CDR3 is TGTGCCAGCAGTGGGCGGGGTCCTGGTGTCTACACCTTC.

The chain employs TRBV6-1 and TRBJ1-2, with 7 bases matching TRBD1. Per the germline V gene, CDR1 is MNHNS and CDR2 is SASEGT. The CDR3 spans 15 residues. V shed 2 bases, J shed 0 bases, and the junction held 3 bases outside the gene matches. The chain's CDR3 is CASSEWTGSNYGYTF. In DNA, the CDR3 is TGTGCCAGCAGTGAATGGACAGGATCTAACTATGGCTACACCTTC.

The CDR3 region is CASSLGLGQNSGANVLTF. The CDR3 DNA reads TGTGCCAGCAGCTTAGGCCTGGGACAGAACTCTGGGGCCAACGTCCTGACTTTC. This chain links TRBV7-9 with TRBJ2-6, with 7 bases that match TRBD1. CDR3 length equals 18 residues. The germline V gene encodes CDR1 SEHNR and CDR2 FQNEAQ (reference sequence). J gave up 0 bases and V 1 base, and 6 bases lay outside the gene matches.

This chain joins TRBV14 and TRBJ1-1, with a tentative D call TRBD1 (5 bases). The CDR3 length is 14 residues. The ends were cut back, 1 base at V and 1 base at J, with 7 bases in the middle. Germline V gives CDR1 SGHDN, CDR2 FVKESK. CDR3 protein: CASSQATGNTEAFF. CDR3 coding DNA: TGTGCCAGCAGCCAAGCAACAGGGAACACTGAAGCTTTCTTT.

J is TRBJ2-5 and V is TRBV19; the match to TRBD1 covers 7 bases. Looked up from germline, CDR1 is LNHDA and CDR2 is SQIVND (reference sequence). V shed 5 bases, J shed 3 bases, and the junction held 6 bases outside the gene matches. This CDR3 region has 14 residues. Here the CDR3 reads CASSVTGVKETQYF. CDR3 bases: TGTGCCAGTAGTGTTACAGGGGTTAAAGAGACCCAGTACTTC.

V usage is TRBV14 and J usage is TRBJ1-2; D not certain. The ends were cut back, 0 bases at V and 7 bases at J, with 9 bases in the middle. This CDR3 comprises 13 residues. CDR1 and CDR2 from the germline V gene are SGHDN and FVKESK. CDR3 in amino acids: CASSQDIGGGYTF. In DNA, the CDR3 is TGTGCCAGCAGCCAAGATATAGGTGGTGGCTACACCTTC.

Here the CDR3 reads CASSLGREAFF. CDR3 DNA: TGTGCCAGCAGCTTGGGCCGTGAAGCTTTCTTT. The chain links TRBV11-2 to TRBJ1-1; D call uncertain. The length of the CDR3 is 11 residues. Germline loops: CDR1 SGHAT, CDR2 FQNNGV. Trimming took 3 bases from V and 7 from J, leaving 6 bases between them. The whole variable domain, filled in from reference TRBV11-2 and TRBJ1-1, reads EAGVAQSPRYKIIEKRQSVAFWCNPISGHATLYWYQQILGQGPKLLIQFQNNGVVDDSQLPKDRFSAERLKGVDSTLKIQPAKLEDSAVYLCASSLGREAFFGQGTRLTVV.